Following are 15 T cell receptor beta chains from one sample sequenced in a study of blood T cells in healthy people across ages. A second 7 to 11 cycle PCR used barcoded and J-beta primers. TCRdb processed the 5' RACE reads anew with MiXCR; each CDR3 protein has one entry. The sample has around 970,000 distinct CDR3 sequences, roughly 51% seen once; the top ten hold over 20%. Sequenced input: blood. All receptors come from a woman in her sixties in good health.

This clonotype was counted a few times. The CDR3 nucleotides are TGTGCCAGCAGCGGATGGACAGAACCCCAAGAGACCCAGTACTTC. It translates to CASSGWTEPQETQYF. The chain uses TRBV5-5 and TRBJ2-5, with D perhaps matching TRBD1 (6 bases). Germline-derived CDR1 and CDR2 are SGHKS and YYEKEE (reference sequence). V dropped 4 bases and J dropped 1 base, with 14 bases sitting between them. There are 15 residues in the CDR3.

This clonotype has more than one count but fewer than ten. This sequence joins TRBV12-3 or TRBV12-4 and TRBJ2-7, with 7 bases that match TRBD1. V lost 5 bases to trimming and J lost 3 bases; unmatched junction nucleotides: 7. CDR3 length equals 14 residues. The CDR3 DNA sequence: TGTGCCAGCAGTCCCCAGGGGGTGGGCTACGAGCAGTACTTC. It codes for CASSPQGVGYEQYF.

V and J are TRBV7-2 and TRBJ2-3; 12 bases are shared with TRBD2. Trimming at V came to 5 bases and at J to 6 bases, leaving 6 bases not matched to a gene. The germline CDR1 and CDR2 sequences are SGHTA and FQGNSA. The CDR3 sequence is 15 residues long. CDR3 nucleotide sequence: TGTGCCAGCAGCACCCGACTAGCGGGAGAGGATACGCAGTATTTT. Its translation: CASSTRLAGEDTQYF.

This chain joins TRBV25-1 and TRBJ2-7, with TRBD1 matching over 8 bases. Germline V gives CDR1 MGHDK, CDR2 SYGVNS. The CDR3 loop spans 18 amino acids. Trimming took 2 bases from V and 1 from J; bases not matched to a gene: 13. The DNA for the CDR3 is TGTGCCAGCAGTGAAGTGAACCCGGGACAGGACTCGTCCTACGAGCAGTACTTC. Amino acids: CASSEVNPGQDSSYEQYF.

The chain's CDR3 is CASSLREKGGYTF. The DNA for the CDR3 is TGTGCCAGCAGTCTCAGGGAAAAAGGTGGCTACACCTTC. The rearrangement uses TRBV6-6 and TRBJ1-2; TRBD1 is a possible D gene (5 bases). Between the trimmed V and J ends, which lost 5 bases and 7 bases, there was a span of 14 bases. Germline CDR1 MNHNY, CDR2 SVGAGI (reference sequence). The CDR3 totals 13 residues.

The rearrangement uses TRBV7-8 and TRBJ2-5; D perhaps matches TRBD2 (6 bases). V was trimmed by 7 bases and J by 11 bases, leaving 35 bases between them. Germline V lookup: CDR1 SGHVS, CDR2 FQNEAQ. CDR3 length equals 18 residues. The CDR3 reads CASTPREQVRQSSYVQYF. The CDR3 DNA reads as TGTGCCAGCACCCCACGGGAGCAAGTTCGACAGTCCTCCTACGTGCAGTACTTC.

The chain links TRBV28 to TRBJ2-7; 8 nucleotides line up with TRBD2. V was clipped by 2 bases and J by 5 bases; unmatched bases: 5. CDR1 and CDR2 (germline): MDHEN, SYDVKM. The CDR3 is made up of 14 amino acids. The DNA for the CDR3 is TGTGCCAGCAGTTTAGGGACTAGAGGGAACGAGCAGTACTTC. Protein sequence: CASSLGTRGNEQYF.

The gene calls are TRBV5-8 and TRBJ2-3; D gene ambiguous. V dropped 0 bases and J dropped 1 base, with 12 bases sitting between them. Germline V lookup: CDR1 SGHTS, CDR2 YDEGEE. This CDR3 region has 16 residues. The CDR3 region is CASSLGPKGRTDTQYF. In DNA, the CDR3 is TGTGCCAGCAGCTTGGGCCCCAAGGGCCGCACAGATACGCAGTATTTT.

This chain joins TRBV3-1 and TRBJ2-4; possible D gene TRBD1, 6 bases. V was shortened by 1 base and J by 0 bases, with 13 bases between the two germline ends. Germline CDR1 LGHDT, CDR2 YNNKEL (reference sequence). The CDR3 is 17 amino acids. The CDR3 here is CASSQGFGTPAKNIQYF. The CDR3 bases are TGTGCCAGCAGCCAAGGGTTCGGGACACCAGCCAAAAACATTCAGTACTTC.

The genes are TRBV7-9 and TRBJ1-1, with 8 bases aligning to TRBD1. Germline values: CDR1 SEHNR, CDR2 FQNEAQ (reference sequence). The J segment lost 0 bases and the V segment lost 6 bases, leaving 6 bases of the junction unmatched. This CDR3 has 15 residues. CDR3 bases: TGTGCCAGCAGGTCCCGACAGGGGTTGAACACTGAAGCTTTCTTT. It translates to CASRSRQGLNTEAFF. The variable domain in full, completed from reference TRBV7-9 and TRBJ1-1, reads DTGVSQNPRHKITKRGQNVTFRCDPISEHNRLYWYRQTLGQGPEFLTYFQNEAQLEKSRLLSDRFSAERPKGSFSTLEIQRTEQGDSAMYLCASRSRQGLNTEAFFGQGTRLTVV.

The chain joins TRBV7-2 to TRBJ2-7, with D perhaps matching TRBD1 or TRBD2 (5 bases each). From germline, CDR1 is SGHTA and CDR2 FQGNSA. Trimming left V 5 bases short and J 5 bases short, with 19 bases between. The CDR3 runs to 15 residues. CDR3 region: CASSPRGRVGDEQYF. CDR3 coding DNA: TGTGCCAGCAGCCCCCGAGGTAGGGTGGGGGACGAGCAGTACTTC. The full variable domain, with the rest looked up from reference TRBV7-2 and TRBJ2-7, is GAGVSQSPSNKVTEKGKDVELRCDPISGHTALYWYRQSLGQGLEFLIYFQGNSAPDKSGLPSDRFSAERTGGSVSTLTIQRTQQEDSAVYLCASSPRGRVGDEQYFGPGTRLTVT.

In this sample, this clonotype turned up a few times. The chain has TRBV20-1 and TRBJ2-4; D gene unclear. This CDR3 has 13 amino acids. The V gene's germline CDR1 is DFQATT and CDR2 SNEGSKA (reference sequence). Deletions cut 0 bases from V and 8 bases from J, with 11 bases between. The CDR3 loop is CSARDWVIDIQYF. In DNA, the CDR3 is TGCAGTGCTAGAGATTGGGTTATTGACATTCAGTACTTC.

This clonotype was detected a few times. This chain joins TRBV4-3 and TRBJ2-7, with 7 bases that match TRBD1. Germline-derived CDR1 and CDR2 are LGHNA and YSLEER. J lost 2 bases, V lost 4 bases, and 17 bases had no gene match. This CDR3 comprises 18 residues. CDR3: CASSPWGQSVEKPYEQYF. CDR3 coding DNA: TGCGCCAGCAGCCCCTGGGGACAGAGCGTGGAGAAACCCTACGAGCAGTACTTC.

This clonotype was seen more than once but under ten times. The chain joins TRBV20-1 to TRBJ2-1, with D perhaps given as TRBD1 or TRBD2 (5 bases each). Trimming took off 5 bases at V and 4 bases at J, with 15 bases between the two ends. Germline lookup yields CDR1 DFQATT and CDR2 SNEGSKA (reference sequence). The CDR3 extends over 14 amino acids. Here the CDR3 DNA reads TGCAGTGCTGGGTGGGGGACGATTTACAATGAGCAGTTCTTC. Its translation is CSAGWGTIYNEQFF.

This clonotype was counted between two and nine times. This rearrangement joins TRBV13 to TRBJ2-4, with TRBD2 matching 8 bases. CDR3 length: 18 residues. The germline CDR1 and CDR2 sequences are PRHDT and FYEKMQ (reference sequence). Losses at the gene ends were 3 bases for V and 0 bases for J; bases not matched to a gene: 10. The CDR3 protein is CASSLRASGPLAKNIQYF. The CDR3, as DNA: TGTGCCAGCAGCTTGAGGGCTAGCGGGCCCCTAGCCAAAAACATTCAGTACTTC.